The 5 T cell receptor beta chains listed next were all sequenced from one sample in a study of a mutant IDH1 vaccine in newly diagnosed glioma. TCRdb keeps only in-frame clones here, not all; method: immunoSEQ multiplex PCR. The sample yields about 67,000 clones, approximately 82% seen once. Stated time point: baseline, week 1 (first vaccination visit). The treatment is: pre-vaccination baseline after standard-of-care therapy. Sequenced here: peripheral blood mononuclear cells (PBMCs), sampled from a glioma patient treated with radiotherapy, temozolomide or both. The receptors shown here come from a woman aged 18-29 years with glioma. Some clones in this sample may be carry-over from other donors' samples.

The chain is built from TRBV6-5 and TRBJ2-7; D uncertain. The CDR3 has 12 residues. Looked up from germline, CDR1 is MNHEY and CDR2 is SVGAGI. Deletions cut 2 bases from V and 2 bases from J, with 4 bases between. CDR3 region: CASSYGPYEQYF. Here the CDR3 DNA reads TGTGCCAGCAGTTACGGACCCTACGAGCAGTACTTC.

The chain combines TRBV18 with TRBJ1-3, with D unresolved. The CDR3 is 16 amino acids. CDR1 is KGHSH and CDR2 is LQKENI in the germline V gene. The V and J ends lost 2 bases and 0 bases respectively, with 11 bases between them. The CDR3 sequence is CASSPWQASSGNTIYF. The CDR3 region has the DNA TGTGCCAGCTCACCATGGCAGGCCAGCTCTGGAAACACCATATATTTT.

V gene TRBV25-1 combines with J gene TRBJ2-6; D uncertain. Looked up from germline, CDR1 is MGHDK and CDR2 is SYGVNS. This CDR3 region has 14 residues. Trimming removed 2 bases from V and 12 bases from J, with 14 bases in between. The CDR3 bases are TGTGCCAGCAGTGAACCACAGCTGGCCGGCGTCCTGACTTTC. It encodes CASSEPQLAGVLTF.

This chain joins TRBV5-1 and TRBJ2-3; 9 bases fit TRBD2. The CDR3 spans 16 residues. The V gene's germline CDR1 is SGHRS and CDR2 YFSETQ. The junction had 8 bases not matched to a gene; V was cut back by 3 bases and J by 3 bases. The CDR3 is CASSSDGTSGTDTQYF. DNA for the CDR3: TGCGCCAGCAGCTCCGACGGTACTAGCGGGACAGATACGCAGTATTTT.

This clone was seen only once. This sequence joins TRBV5-1 and TRBJ2-7, with D unresolved. Per the germline V gene, CDR1 is SGHRS and CDR2 is YFSETQ. This CDR3 spans 13 amino acids. The ends were cut back, 5 bases at V and 6 bases at J, with 15 bases in the middle. The CDR3 loop is CASSTGPALEQYF. For the CDR3, the DNA is TGCGCCAGCAGTACCGGGCCAGCTCTCGAGCAGTACTTC.